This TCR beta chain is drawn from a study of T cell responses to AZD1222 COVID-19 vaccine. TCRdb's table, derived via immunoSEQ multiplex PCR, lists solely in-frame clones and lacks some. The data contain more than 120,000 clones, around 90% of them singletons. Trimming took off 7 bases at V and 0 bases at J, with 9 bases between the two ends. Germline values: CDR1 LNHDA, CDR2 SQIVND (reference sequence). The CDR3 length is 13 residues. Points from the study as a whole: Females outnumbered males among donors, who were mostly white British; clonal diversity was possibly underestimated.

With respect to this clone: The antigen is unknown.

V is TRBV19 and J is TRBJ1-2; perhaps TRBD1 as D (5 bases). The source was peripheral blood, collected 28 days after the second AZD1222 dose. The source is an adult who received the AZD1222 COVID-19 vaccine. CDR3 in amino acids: CASKQTANYGYTF. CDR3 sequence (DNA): TGTGCCAGTAAACAGACAGCTAACTATGGCTACACCTTC.